This record concerns one T cell receptor beta chain sequence. Its antigen is as yet unknown. This specimen comes from a study of molecular identifiers for immune sequencing clone quantification. Libraries for naive CD8 T cells, which were made from around 20,000 to 1,000,000 sorted cells, drew on 10%, 30% or 50% of the RNA. Naive CD8 T cells, phenotype CD8+CD4-CCR7+CD45RA+, were sorted. The study's findings and limits: Clonotypes topping 20 RNA copies carried over 97% of effector molecules but under 1% of naive ones. Same-barcode identical TCR molecules could make highly expanded clones look smaller than they are.

TCRdb re-called the PCR reads with MiXCR, one entry per CDR3 protein. The data show under 600,000 distinct CDR3 sequences, under 30% seen once. Sample: naive CD8+ T cells from blood, with Jurkat cell RNA spiked in. Subset defined: FACS-sorted CD8+CD4-CCR7+CD45RA+ naive T cells. This sequence originates from a human donor in good health. Some libraries in this study had Jurkat cell RNA spiked in.

The CDR3 sequence: CASSQDPFTLHF. The CDR3 DNA reads as TGTGCCAGCAGCCAAGACCCATTCACCCTCCACTTT. V usage is TRBV3-1 and J usage is TRBJ1-6; D unresolved. CDR3 length: 12 residues. Trimming took off 0 bases at V and 14 bases at J, with 8 bases between the two ends. Germline values: CDR1 LGHDT, CDR2 YNNKEL (reference sequence).